The 26 T cell receptor beta chains below all came from one sample that was sequenced in a study of tumor-infiltrating lymphocytes in primary liver carcinoma. Total RNA and DNA came together from about 21-30 mg of bulk tissue without cell sorting. A constant-region primer served to make TCR beta cDNA from about 0.5 ug total RNA. Libraries covering TCR beta were generated through three nested multiplex PCR rounds (using a slightly modified ARM-PCR). Each of the first two PCR rounds ran approximately 10 cycles with TRBV1-TRBV30 forward and C-beta reverse primers. A single record per CDR3 protein comes from TCRdb applying MiXCR to the multiplex PCR reads. The sample lists some 120,000 distinct CDR3 sequences, 50% to 80% occurring once. Sequences were obtained from liver tumor tissue from sampling region 3. The subset denotes: tumor region T3, left-lateral pole. The receptors here all came from a woman aged 60-75 years with primary liver carcinoma and hepatitis B virus infection.

This clonotype has only one observation. The CDR3 is CASSRTKGQGYSSYEQYF. CDR3 nucleotides: TGTGCCAGCAGCAGAACGAAAGGACAGGGCTATAGCTCCTACGAGCAGTACTTC. This chain links TRBV7-2 with TRBJ2-7; TRBD1 aligns across 8 bases. In germline, CDR1 is SGHTA, CDR2 FQGNSA. Trimming removed 5 bases from V and 0 bases from J; junction bases left unmatched: 15. The CDR3 has 18 amino acids.

This clonotype appeared once. No conserved phenylalanine or tryptophan ends this CDR3, so it is likely a read error. The chain carries TRBV5-1 and TRBJ2-7; D is possibly TRBD1 or TRBD2 (5 bases each). The germline V gene has CDR1 SGHRS and CDR2 YFSETQ. V lost 4 bases, J lost 3 bases, and 14 bases lay in between. The CDR3 runs to 14 residues. CDR3 residues: CASSHGAFDYEQYL. CDR3 DNA: TGCGCCAGCAGCCACGGGGCGTTTGACTACGAGCAGTACTTG.

As to this clonotype: A much larger clone differs by one base, so this may be a read error. J is TRBJ1-5 and V is TRBV7-9, with TRBD1 as a possible D gene (6 bases). Germline loops: CDR1 SEHNR, CDR2 FQNEAQ (reference sequence). CDR3 length: 16 residues. With 1 base removed from V and 3 bases from J, the gap between germline ends came to 13 bases. The DNA of the CDR3 is TGTGCCAGCAGCTTAGAGCCCAAGGGGGACAATCAGCCCCAGCATTTT. Its protein is CASSLEPKGDNQPQHF.

About this clonotype: A read error may explain this, as a much larger clone is one base away. The gene calls are TRBV12-3 or TRBV12-4 and TRBJ1-1, with TRBD1 identical over 8 bases. CDR3 length: 15 residues. The J segment lost 4 bases and the V segment lost 4 bases, leaving 8 bases of the junction unmatched. The CDR3, as DNA: TGTGCCAGCAGTTCCAACAGGGGGGGGGCCACTGAAGCTTTCTTT. This sequence encodes CASSSNRGGATEAFF.

In regard to this clonotype: This may stem from a read error, because a much larger clone lies one nucleotide away. The chain employs TRBV5-1 and TRBJ2-1; 8 bases align to TRBD2. The CDR3 consists of 14 residues. Germline V gene sequence: CDR1 SGHRS, CDR2 YFSETQ. CDR3 region: CASSFRAGAGERFF. The CDR3 nucleotides read TGCGCCAGCAGCTTTAGAGCGGGAGCCGGTGAGCGGTTCTTC.

Ten or more counts support this clonotype. The chain has TRBV4-1 and TRBJ2-1, with 10 bases fitting TRBD2. J lost 5 bases, V lost 0 bases, and 7 bases had no gene match. Germline V lookup: CDR1 MGHRA, CDR2 YSYEKL. The CDR3 loop spans 17 amino acids. The CDR3 DNA sequence: TGCGCCAGCAGCCAAGAACCCAGCGGGAGGGCGGACAATGAGCAGTTCTTC. Its translation is CASSQEPSGRADNEQFF.

In regard to this clonotype: A read error may account for a junction end that differs from germline. The chain employs TRBV7-3 and TRBJ2-6; D possibly corresponds to TRBD1 (5 bases). Germline V gives CDR1 SGHTA, CDR2 FQGTGA. CDR3 size: 18 residues. In DNA, the CDR3 is TGTGCCAGCAGCTTAAGTGACAGAAACCGACCTGGGGCCAACGTCCTGAATTTC. This translates into CASSLSDRNRPGANVLNF.

This clonotype occurred a few times. The chain combines TRBV21-1 with TRBJ2-7; the table's D call, TRBD1, was not checked against the DNA. TRBV21-1 is designated a pseudogene. This CDR3 has 18 residues. Here the CDR3 DNA reads TGTGCCAGCAGCAAGCGGACAGGGGGACCTTATCCCTCCTACGAGCAGTACTTC. Translation gives CASSKRTGGPYPSYEQYF.

Concerning this clonotype: Given a much more abundant clone one base away, this may be a read error. V is TRBV29-1 and J is TRBJ1-2; TRBD1 aligns across 9 bases. CDR3 length equals 14 residues. Germline V gene data show CDR1 as SQVTM and CDR2 as ANQGSEA. The CDR3 region is CSVIRDRATYGYAF. CDR3 DNA: TGCAGCGTGATCAGGGACAGGGCCACCTATGGCTACGCCTTC.

A remark on this clonotype: One end of the junction does not line up with germline, which may come from a read error. The chain carries TRBV5-4 and TRBJ2-3; no reliable D call. The DNA end favors TRBJ1-5, so the J call may be wrong. Germline V gene sequence: CDR1 SGHNT, CDR2 YYREEE (reference sequence). CDR3 length equals 14 residues. The CDR3 DNA reads as TGCGCCAGCAGCTTTTTGGGTAGTACAGATACGCAGCATTTT. Translation gives CASSFLGSTDTQHF.

Comments on this clonotype: Germline and junction disagree at one end, which may indicate a read error. This chain links TRBV14 with TRBJ1-5, with TRBD1 matching 7 bases. The CDR3 has 18 residues. The germline gives CDR1 SGHDN, CDR2 FVKESK. CDR3 protein: CASRQTAVGTDPNQPQHF. The CDR3 DNA reads as TGTGCCAGCAGACAAACTGCCGTCGGGACAGATCCGAATCAGCCTCAGCATTTT.

The V call is TRBV28, the J call TRBJ1-1; 7 bases agree with TRBD1. V lost 6 bases, J lost 6 bases, and 13 bases stayed unmatched. The CDR3 totals 15 residues. Germline V gene data show CDR1 as MDHEN and CDR2 as SYDVKM. CDR3 region: CASSRTGTVNSEAFF. In DNA, the CDR3 is TGTGCCAGCAGCCGCACGGGGACAGTTAACTCTGAAGCTTTCTTT.

Concerning this clonotype itself: An end of the junction differs from the germline gene, which may be a read error. This chain connects TRBV28 to TRBJ2-3; unclear D gene. Germline CDR1 and CDR2: MDHEN and SYDVKM. CDR3 size: 13 residues. The CDR3: CASSLQTGQILGF. The CDR3 DNA follows: TGTGCCAGCAGTTTACAGACTGGTCAGATACTGGGTTTT.

The chain links TRBV20-1 to TRBJ2-1; TRBD1 agrees at 8 bases. This CDR3 is built from 12 residues. After removal of 7 bases from V and 7 bases from J, the junction contained 6 bases not matched to a gene. Looked up from germline, CDR1 is DFQATT and CDR2 is SNEGSKA (reference sequence). The CDR3 loop is CSVRGLGNEQFF. As DNA, the CDR3 is TGCAGTGTCAGGGGGCTTGGGAATGAGCAGTTCTTC.

CDR3 bases: TGTGCCAGCAGTCCCGGGGACCAAGAGACCCAGTACTTC. It codes for CASSPGDQETQYF. The rearrangement uses TRBV28 and TRBJ2-5, with D possibly matching TRBD2 (5 bases). With 5 bases removed from V and 0 bases from J, the gap between germline ends came to 7 bases. CDR3 length: 13 amino acids. The germline V gene encodes CDR1 MDHEN and CDR2 SYDVKM.

This clonotype occurred a few times. Just one base apart from a much larger clone, this may be a read error. V usage is TRBV6-2 or TRBV6-3 and J usage is TRBJ2-1, with a possible D match to TRBD2 (5 bases). The CDR3 is made up of 13 amino acids. CDR1 and CDR2 (germline): MNHEY, SVGEGT. V was pared by 10 bases and J by 1 base, with 11 bases between. CDR3 sequence reads: CATRTSSYNEQFF. For the CDR3, the DNA is TGTGCCACCAGAACTAGTTCCTACAATGAGCAGTTCTTC.

As to this clonotype: At one end the junction does not follow the germline gene, possibly because of a read error. V usage is TRBV6-5 and J usage is TRBJ1-1; tentatively, D is TRBD1 (6 bases). The CDR3 is 12 residues long. Germline V gene data show CDR1 as MNHEY and CDR2 as SVGAGI. The CDR3 DNA is TGTGTCAGCAGACGGGACATTTTTGAAGCTTTCTTT. Its translation: CVSRRDIFEAFF.

In its sample, this clonotype was seen many times. V and J are TRBV29-1 and TRBJ1-2, with 7 nucleotides matching TRBD1. Germline values: CDR1 SQVTM, CDR2 ANQGSEA. CDR3 length: 13 amino acids. Trimming cost V 6 bases and J 3 bases; bases outside gene matches: 7. The CDR3 DNA follows: TGCAGCGTCCCCGACAGGGCCTACTATGGCTACACCTTC. Protein product: CSVPDRAYYGYTF.

The rearrangement joins TRBV29-1 to TRBJ1-1; D is uncertain. Germline V gene data show CDR1 as SQVTM and CDR2 as ANQGSEA. The CDR3 loop spans 14 amino acids. Trimming shortened V by 5 bases and J by 4 bases, and 17 bases separated the two germline ends. This CDR3 is CSVTHKATGTEAFF. The CDR3 DNA follows: TGCAGCGTTACCCACAAGGCCACGGGCACTGAAGCTTTCTTT.

A word on this clonotype: Because it lacks the conserved phenylalanine or tryptophan at the end, this CDR3 is likely a read error. The chain carries TRBV5-8 and TRBJ1-5; D is uncertain. The CDR3 loop spans 13 amino acids. From germline, CDR1 is SGHTS and CDR2 YDEGEE. Trimming left V 8 bases short and J 4 bases short, with 13 bases between. Written as DNA, the CDR3 is TGTGCCAGTAGCATCGACACAAATCAGCCCCAGCATGTT. Amino acids: CASSIDTNQPQHV.

Turning to this clonotype: A much larger clone sits a single nucleotide away, making a read error possible. The chain employs TRBV12-3 or TRBV12-4 and TRBJ1-1; D ambiguous. V was trimmed by 4 bases and J by 1 base, leaving 13 bases between them. The CDR3 runs 15 residues. The CDR3 region has the DNA TGTGCCAGCAGTTCCCCTCAGGCGGGGAACACTGAAGCTTTCTTT. It specifies CASSSPQAGNTEAFF.

There are a few counts of this clonotype. Being one base from a much bigger clone, this may be a read error. V gene TRBV4-2 combines with J gene TRBJ1-3; D unclear. Deletions cut 5 bases from V and 7 bases from J, with 18 bases between. Germline V lookup: CDR1 LGHNA, CDR2 YNFKEQ. The CDR3 extends over 15 amino acids. The CDR3 coding sequence is TGTGCCAGCAGCGTCGAAAGAGCAACCCTCAACACCATATATTTT. Encoded protein: CASSVERATLNTIYF.

This chain links TRBV5-1 with TRBJ2-2; no firm D call. The length of the CDR3 is 14 residues. Germline CDR1 is SGHRS and CDR2 is YFSETQ. The V gene lost 7 bases and the J gene lost 1 base, with 11 bases spanning the gap. The CDR3 is CASGPSQNTGELFF. The CDR3, as DNA: TGCGCCAGCGGTCCTTCACAGAACACCGGGGAGCTGTTTTTT.

Of note for this clonotype: No conserved phenylalanine or tryptophan ends this CDR3, so it is likely a read error. It is unclear where the CDR3 begins or ends on the DNA, so no DNA is shown, and the CDR3 is as TCRdb lists it. The chain links TRBV28 to TRBJ2-4. The CDR3 is 14 residues long, counting both termini. Germline assignment: CDR1 MDHEN and CDR2 SYDVKM. The CDR3 is CASIGGLAENIQYL.

Comment on this clonotype: The missing conserved phenylalanine or tryptophan at the end of this CDR3 makes a read error likely. This chain connects TRBV11-2 to TRBJ2-7; TRBD2 is a possible D gene (5 bases). The length of the CDR3 is 11 residues. In germline, CDR1 is SGHAT, CDR2 FQNNGV. This chain's CDR3 is CASGQAAEQYL. The DNA for the CDR3 is TGCGCCAGCGGCCAAGCGGCCGAGCAGTACTTG.

At least ten counts were recorded for this clonotype. The CDR3 is CASSPKAGGFFNEQFF. Written as DNA, the CDR3 is TGCGCCAGCAGCCCGAAAGCGGGAGGGTTTTTCAATGAGCAGTTCTTC. The chain joins TRBV4-1 to TRBJ2-1; 10 bases agree with TRBD2. The CDR3 totals 16 residues. The germline V gene encodes CDR1 MGHRA and CDR2 YSYEKL. V dropped 4 bases and J dropped 6; count of bases not matched to a gene: 9.